Listed below are T cell receptor beta chains from one sample, sequenced in a study of graft-versus-host responses after intestinal transplantation. Here immunoSEQ multiplex PCR was the method, and the copy in TCRdb shows in-frame clones only, minus some. The sample records roughly 12,000 clones, about 80% being singletons. Sequencing used PBMCs, obtained around 500 days after intestinal transplant. Receptor source: a human patient who received an intestinal transplant, so some T cells may come from the graft donor. Each CDR3 is given with its conserved first and last residue. Fields, in order: V gene, J gene, clone size, D gene, CDR3 protein, CDR3 DNA. The D gene is left open where the match is weak. A row's size may be missing; if present it is once, few, many or a size class.

V: TRBV5-1
J: TRBJ2-1
size: NA
D: TRBD2
CDR3: CASSLPGTSGRNEQFF
DNA: TGCGCCAGCAGCCTTCCCGGGACTAGCGGGAGGAATGAGCAGTTCTTC

V: TRBV7-9
J: TRBJ2-3
size: NA
D: NA
CDR3: CASSLDTAFLADTQYF
DNA: TGTGCCAGCAGCTTAGACACGGCCTTTCTTGCAGATACGCAGTATTTT

V: TRBV6-4
J: TRBJ2-7
size: few
D: NA
CDR3: CASSFIGEQYF
DNA: TGTGCCAGCAGCTTCATTGGCGAGCAGTACTTC

V: TRBV4-1
J: TRBJ2-7
size: NA
D: NA
CDR3: CASSQMLSSEQYF
DNA: TGCGCCAGCAGCCAAATGCTGAGTTCCGAGCAGTACTTC

V: TRBV6-4
J: TRBJ2-3
size: NA
D: TRBD1
CDR3: CASSAGQGADTQYF
DNA: TGTGCCAGCAGTGCGGGACAGGGCGCAGATACGCAGTATTTT

V: TRBV28
J: TRBJ2-3
size: NA
D: TRBD1
CDR3: CASSFSGTGTQYF
DNA: TGTGCCAGCTCCTTTTCGGGGACAGGGACGCAGTATTTT

V: TRBV2
J: TRBJ1-3
size: NA
D: NA
CDR3: CASSDPTFDGNTIYF
DNA: TGTGCCAGCAGTGACCCTACTTTCGATGGAAACACCATATATTTT

V: TRBV7-2
J: TRBJ1-2
size: NA
D: TRBD1
CDR3: CASSLFGQGAYGYTF
DNA: TGTGCCAGCAGCTTATTTGGACAGGGGGCGTATGGCTACACCTTC

V: TRBV5-1
J: TRBJ2-1
size: NA
D: NA
CDR3: CASSLRNEQFF
DNA: TGCGCCAGCAGCTTGAGAAATGAGCAGTTCTTC

V: TRBV5-4
J: TRBJ2-3
size: NA
D: TRBD1
CDR3: CASSFGQGSTDTQYF
DNA: TGTGCCAGCAGCTTCGGACAGGGAAGCACAGATACGCAGTATTTT

V: TRBV18
J: TRBJ1-2
size: NA
D: TRBD1
CDR3: CASSPLDRVGNYGYTF
DNA: TGTGCCAGCTCACCACTCGACAGGGTGGGGAACTATGGCTACACCTTC

V: TRBV4-1
J: TRBJ2-3
size: NA
D: NA
CDR3: CASSHPLGGPDTQYF
DNA: TGCGCCAGCAGCCACCCTCTTGGGGGGCCAGATACGCAGTATTTT

V: TRBV6-5
J: TRBJ2-7
size: NA
D: NA
CDR3: CASRPTPGQVYEQYF
DNA: TGTGCCAGCAGACCAACCCCGGGACAAGTCTACGAGCAGTACTTC

V: TRBV28
J: TRBJ2-7
size: NA
D: TRBD2
CDR3: CASSLSAGEALEQYF
DNA: TGTGCCAGCAGTCTCTCAGCGGGAGAAGCCCTTGAGCAGTACTTC

V: TRBV30
J: TRBJ2-5
size: NA
D: NA
CDR3: CAWVDLQETQYF
DNA: TGTGCCTGGGTGGACTTACAAGAGACCCAGTACTTC

V: TRBV5-1
J: TRBJ2-3
size: NA
D: TRBD2
CDR3: CASSSGTRVDPDTQYF
DNA: TGCGCCAGCAGCTCCGGGACTAGGGTCGATCCAGATACGCAGTATTTT

V: TRBV19
J: TRBJ1-5
size: NA
D: NA
CDR3: CASSIDGLNQPQHF
DNA: TGTGCCAGTAGTATAGACGGCCTCAATCAGCCCCAGCATTTT

V: TRBV9
J: TRBJ2-3
size: NA
D: TRBD2
CDR3: CASSTRGTSGSNTQYF
DNA: TGTGCCAGCAGCACAAGAGGGACTAGCGGATCTAATACGCAGTATTTT

V: TRBV9
J: TRBJ2-7
size: NA
D: NA
CDR3: CASSGGVGLTAGEQYF
DNA: TGTGCCAGCAGCGGCGGGGTGGGACTCACCGCGGGTGAGCAGTACTTC

V: TRBV28
J: TRBJ1-1
size: NA
D: NA
CDR3: CASRAARGGGNTEAFF
DNA: TGTGCCAGCAGAGCCGCCAGGGGCGGCGGGAACACTGAAGCTTTCTTT

V: TRBV6-1
J: TRBJ2-7
size: NA
D: TRBD2
CDR3: CASSDGTSGSHEQYF
DNA: TGTGCCAGCAGTGACGGGACTAGCGGGAGCCACGAGCAGTACTTC

V: TRBV7-8
J: TRBJ1-1
size: NA
D: NA
CDR3: CASSLELNTEAFF
DNA: TGTGCCAGCAGCTTAGAGCTGAACACTGAAGCTTTCTTT

V: TRBV6-5
J: TRBJ2-7
size: once
D: NA
CDR3: CASSKTGRGEQYF
DNA: TGTGCCAGCAGTAAGACAGGGCGGGGCGAGCAGTACTTC

V: TRBV6-4
J: TRBJ2-3
size: NA
D: TRBD2
CDR3: CASSDSSGRATDTQYF
DNA: TGTGCCAGCAGTGACTCTAGCGGGAGGGCCACAGATACGCAGTATTTT

V: TRBV7-3
J: TRBJ2-1
size: NA
D: TRBD2
CDR3: CASSPSGNSYNEQFF
DNA: TGTGCCAGCAGCCCTAGCGGGAACTCCTACAATGAGCAGTTCTTC

V: TRBV6-5
J: TRBJ2-1
size: NA
D: NA
CDR3: CASSYWGAYNEQFF
DNA: TGTGCCAGCAGTTACTGGGGGGCCTACAATGAGCAGTTCTTC

V: TRBV5-4
J: TRBJ2-7
size: NA
D: NA
CDR3: CASSSAYEQYF
DNA: TGTGCCAGCAGCTCTGCCTACGAGCAGTACTTC

V: TRBV27
J: TRBJ2-5
size: NA
D: TRBD1
CDR3: CASSSYRGRRETQYF
DNA: TGTGCCAGCAGTTCCTACAGGGGGCGCCGGGAGACCCAGTACTTC

V: TRBV9
J: TRBJ1-6
size: NA
D: TRBD1
CDR3: CASSKRQGNSPLHF
DNA: TGTGCCAGCAGTAAAAGACAGGGAAATTCACCCCTCCACTTT

V: TRBV29-1
J: TRBJ2-7
size: NA
D: TRBD2
CDR3: CSVGGGPLFYEQYF
DNA: TGCAGCGTTGGCGGGGGGCCCCTATTCTACGAGCAGTACTTC

V: TRBV6-1
J: TRBJ1-3
size: few
D: NA
CDR3: CASSEELDSGNTIYF
DNA: TGTGCCAGCAGTGAAGAACTAGACTCTGGAAACACCATATATTTT

V: TRBV5-1
J: TRBJ1-1
size: NA
D: TRBD1
CDR3: CASSRQGEGTEAFF
DNA: TGCGCCAGCAGCAGACAGGGGGAAGGCACTGAAGCTTTCTTT

V: TRBV10-3
J: TRBJ2-7
size: NA
D: TRBD2
CDR3: CAIRGTSGSYEQYF
DNA: TGTGCCATCAGGGGGACTAGCGGTTCCTACGAGCAGTACTTC

V: TRBV6-4
J: TRBJ2-1
size: NA
D: TRBD2
CDR3: CASSGTSGGAEQFF
DNA: TGTGCCAGCAGTGGGACTAGCGGGGGGGCTGAGCAGTTCTTC

V: TRBV30
J: TRBJ2-1
size: NA
D: NA
CDR3: CAWSGYGGGSYNEQFF
DNA: TGTGCCTGGAGTGGCTACGGGGGTGGCTCCTACAATGAGCAGTTCTTC

V: TRBV5-1
J: TRBJ2-7
size: few
D: TRBD1
CDR3: CASSGDPGTGGYEQYF
DNA: TGCGCCAGCAGCGGGGACCCCGGGACAGGGGGATACGAGCAGTACTTC

V: TRBV19
J: TRBJ2-1
size: NA
D: NA
CDR3: CASSMAPYNEQFF
DNA: TGTGCCAGTAGTATGGCACCATACAATGAGCAGTTCTTC

V: TRBV12-5
J: TRBJ2-2
size: once
D: NA
CDR3: CASAVVRDGFGGELFF
DNA: TGTGCTAGTGCCGTTGTTAGGGACGGCTTTGGCGGGGAGCTGTTTTTT

V: TRBV9
J: TRBJ1-4
size: NA
D: TRBD1
CDR3: CASSEDPGTGGAKLFF
DNA: TGCGCCAGCAGCGAAGACCCCGGGACAGGGGGCGCGAAACTGTTTTTT

V: TRBV30
J: TRBJ1-2
size: NA
D: TRBD1
CDR3: CAWTAAGGGTNYGYTF
DNA: TGTGCCTGGACCGCGGCGGGAGGGGGCACTAACTATGGCTACACCTTC